This TCR beta chain was found in a study of shared clonotypes between healthy human individuals. Whole-study findings and limits: It was the non-shared clonotypes that had lower generation probabilities than clonotypes shared by all four donors. Blood was the only sampled material, and tissue repertoires likely differ.

V lost 7 bases, J lost 11 bases, and 9 bases stayed unmatched. This CDR3 region has 13 residues. CDR1 is KGHSH and CDR2 is LQKENI in the germline V gene. On this clone itself: Its antigen is not identified.

It was 200 to 250 ng DNA, 33,000 or so T cell genomes, that sorted-subset replicate PCRs used. Sequenced by immunoSEQ multiplex PCR; TCRdb stores in-frame clones only, minus some. Among over a million clones listed, roughly 96% were seen once. This clonotype was obtained from a man between 25 and 39 years old in good health. The J gene is TRBJ2-1, the V gene TRBV18; 9 bases are shared with TRBD2. Sample: naive CD4+ T cells sorted from blood. Noted subset: CD45RA+ positively selected. CDR3 amino acids: CASLPGLAGKQFF. DNA for the CDR3: TGTGCCAGCTTACCGGGACTAGCAGGGAAGCAGTTCTTC.